This T cell receptor (beta chain) was retrieved from a study of blood T cell repertoires in COVID-19. Whole-study context: Acute-phase and convalescent COVID-19 samples originated in the United States, Italy and Spain.

Authors' methods: Scientists estimated how many nucleated cells there were by amplifying reference gene primers. Generated by immunoSEQ multiplex PCR, the TCRdb table keeps only in-frame clones and is missing some. V and J calls and clone size are those listed in that table; D and trimming were worked out from the DNA. The sample records about 35,000 clones, around 87% being singletons. The CDR3 runs 12 residues. Between the trimmed V and J ends, which lost 3 bases and 5 bases, there was a span of 8 bases. Germline-derived CDR1 and CDR2 are MGHDK and SYGVNS. This rearrangement joins TRBV25-1 to TRBJ2-7, with a tentative D call TRBD1 (5 bases). The sequence was obtained from a human donor in a cohort sampled during active COVID-19. The sample consisted of peripheral blood. The CDR3 protein is CASSDLGDEQYF. DNA of the CDR3: TGTGCCAGCAGTGATTTAGGGGACGAGCAGTACTTC.